This T cell receptor (beta chain) was recovered during a study of memory CD4+ T cells and cytomegalovirus serostatus. At the level of the study: Donors were healthy Belgian adults, 10 or so CMV seropositive and about 24 seronegative. Study-wide findings and caveats: Of 150 to 200 reported CMV TCRbeta sequences, 67 were found in memory CD4+ repertoires. Suggested: most of the CMV-linked TCR signature lies in CD4+ memory cells. CMV serostatus prediction reached median AUC roughly 0.95, or 0.91 with US-trained model.

V gave up 5 bases and J gave up 13 bases; unmatched junction bases: 5. Germline values: CDR1 MNHEY, CDR2 SVGAGI. This CDR3 region has 12 residues. Clones were read by immunoSEQ multiplex PCR, and TCRdb kept only the in-frame ones, dropping some. The table shows over 35,000 clones, with about three quarters occurring only once. The sort gate was single viable CD3+CD4+CD8-CD45RO+ cells for memory CD4+ T cells. This clone showed up just a few times. Antigen: not known. This rearrangement joins TRBV6-5 to TRBJ1-6; TRBD1 matches 7 bases. The sequence derives from an adult in good health and CMV-seronegative. The sequencing input was memory CD4+ T cells from blood. Here the CDR3 DNA reads TGTGCCAGCAGTCAAAGGGACAGTCCCCTCCACTTT. Protein: CASSQRDSPLHF.